A selection of T cell receptor beta chains follows, all from one sample in a study of patients and donors after allogeneic stem cell transplantation. A single record per CDR3 protein comes from TCRdb applying MiXCR to the RT-PCR reads. The sample lists around 150,000 distinct CDR3 sequences, approximately 30% occurring once. Sample: blood, either unsorted or a sorted T cell fraction (not recorded which). The receptors were sampled from a human donor who was either an allogeneic HSCT recipient or a stem cell or donor lymphocyte infusion donor (not recorded which). It is not recorded whose cells these are; they may come from a transplant donor. CDR3s include the opening cysteine and the closing phenylalanine or tryptophan. D genes are given only for firm matches. Clone size is given for some rows only: seen once, a few or many times, or a class if the clone is expanded.

CATSDQGQPFSNQPQHF,TGTGCCACCAGTGACCAAGGACAGCCCTTTTCCAATCAGCCCCAGCATTTT,NA,NA,TRBJ1-5,TRBV24-1
CASSIGLGKRSYEQYF,TGTGCCAGCAGTATCGGGTTGGGCAAGAGGTCCTACGAGCAGTACTTC,NA,NA,TRBJ2-7,TRBV4-2
CSVEPTREVQETQYF,TGCAGCGTTGAGCCCACGCGGGAGGTCCAAGAGACCCAGTACTTC,NA,TRBD2,TRBJ2-5,TRBV29-1
CASIGTSGVSSYNEQFF,TGTGCCAGCATCGGGACTAGCGGGGTGAGCTCCTACAATGAGCAGTTCTTC,NA,TRBD2,TRBJ2-1,TRBV28
CASSLRGRGTGSYNSPLHF,TGTGCCAGCAGTTTAAGGGGTCGGGGAACAGGCTCCTATAATTCACCCCTCCACTTT,NA,NA,TRBJ1-6,TRBV27
CASSLVAGGIQPQHF,TGTGCCAGCAGCTTAGTGGCGGGGGGAATTCAGCCCCAGCATTTT,many,NA,TRBJ1-5,TRBV7-2
CASSLWLGGYTF,TGTGCCAGCAGTTTGTGGCTCGGTGGCTACACCTTC,many,NA,TRBJ1-2,TRBV12-3/TRBV12-4
CASSCIEGACTDTQYF,TGTGCCAGCAGCTGTATAGAGGGGGCGTGCACAGATACGCAGTATTTT,few,TRBD1,TRBJ2-3,TRBV7-9
CSAKGLAGVVSEQYF,TGCAGTGCTAAGGGACTAGCGGGAGTCGTATCCGAGCAGTACTTC,NA,TRBD2,TRBJ2-7,TRBV20-1
CAIDSGTGSDTQYF,TGTGCCATCGATAGCGGGACGGGGTCAGATACGCAGTATTTT,few,TRBD2,TRBJ2-3,TRBV10-3
CASSSKAGGDTQYF,TGTGCCAGCAGCTCAAAAGCGGGTGGAGATACGCAGTATTTT,few,NA,TRBJ2-3,TRBV5-4
CASGGGRNQPQHF,TGTGCCAGCGGGGGAGGGCGTAATCAGCCCCAGCATTTT,many,NA,TRBJ1-5,TRBV2
CASRARMNTEAFF,TGTGCCAGCAGAGCCCGCATGAACACTGAAGCTTTCTTT,many,NA,TRBJ1-1,TRBV7-9
CASSRTVPSSYEQYF,TGTGCCAGCAGCCGGACCGTTCCGAGCTCCTACGAGCAGTACTTC,few,NA,TRBJ2-7,TRBV12-3/TRBV12-4
CASSQGVGRNYGYTF,TGTGCCAGCAGCCAAGGGGTCGGAAGGAACTATGGCTACACCTTC,few,NA,TRBJ1-2,TRBV14
CASSVGQGLAASYEQYF,TGTGCCAGCAGCGTCGGACAGGGACTAGCTGCCTCCTACGAGCAGTACTTC,once,NA,TRBJ2-7,TRBV9
CASSLSGGETQYF,TGTGCCAGCAGCCTCTCAGGGGGGGAGACCCAGTACTTC,few,NA,TRBJ2-5,TRBV9
CASSYSGWTDNSPLHF,TGTGCCAGCAGTTACTCAGGGTGGACAGATAATTCACCCCTCCACTTT,many,NA,TRBJ1-6,TRBV6-6
CASSPPPTNTGELFF,TGTGCCAGCTCACCCCCGCCTACGAACACCGGGGAGCTGTTTTTT,NA,NA,TRBJ2-2,TRBV18
CAISGRVGEQYF,TGTGCCATCAGTGGGAGGGTTGGCGAGCAGTACTTC,NA,NA,TRBJ2-7,TRBV10-3
CSAHGTSGFDTQYF,TGCAGTGCTCATGGGACTAGCGGCTTTGATACGCAGTATTTT,NA,TRBD2,TRBJ2-3,TRBV20-1
CASSVGDGASQPQHF,TGTGCCAGCAGCGTAGGAGACGGGGCCTCTCAGCCCCAGCATTTT,NA,NA,TRBJ1-5,TRBV9
CASSNPPDTQYF,TGTGCCAGCAGCAACCCCCCAGATACGCAGTATTTT,NA,NA,TRBJ2-3,TRBV9
CASSPETSGRARIGELFF,TGCGCCAGCAGCCCAGAGACTAGCGGGAGGGCCCGGATCGGGGAGCTGTTTTTT,NA,TRBD2,TRBJ2-2,TRBV5-1
CASSVSTSGGEQYF,TGTGCCAGCAGCGTATCTACTAGTGGCGGCGAGCAGTACTTC,few,NA,TRBJ2-7,TRBV9
CASSLGVGRGSDTQYF,TGTGCCAGCAGCTTAGGGGTGGGCAGGGGTTCAGATACGCAGTATTTT,NA,NA,TRBJ2-3,TRBV11-1
CASKLLSGNSEQYF,TGTGCCAGCAAACTACTTAGCGGGAATTCCGAGCAGTACTTC,NA,TRBD2,TRBJ2-7,TRBV6-5
CASSLTTGTGDNEQFF,TGCGCCAGCAGCCTTACAACCGGGACAGGGGACAATGAGCAGTTCTTC,few,TRBD1,TRBJ2-1,TRBV5-1
CASENRDKSSGGYTF,TGTGCCAGCGAAAACCGGGACAAGTCGTCGGGTGGCTACACCTTC,NA,NA,TRBJ1-2,TRBV7-9
CSATETGNSPLHF,TGCAGTGCTACAGAGACAGGAAATTCACCCCTCCACTTT,NA,NA,TRBJ1-6,TRBV20-1
CATRRGGGEKLFF,TGTGCTACCCGCCGAGGGGGCGGTGAAAAACTGTTTTTT,NA,TRBD1,TRBJ1-4,TRBV12-5